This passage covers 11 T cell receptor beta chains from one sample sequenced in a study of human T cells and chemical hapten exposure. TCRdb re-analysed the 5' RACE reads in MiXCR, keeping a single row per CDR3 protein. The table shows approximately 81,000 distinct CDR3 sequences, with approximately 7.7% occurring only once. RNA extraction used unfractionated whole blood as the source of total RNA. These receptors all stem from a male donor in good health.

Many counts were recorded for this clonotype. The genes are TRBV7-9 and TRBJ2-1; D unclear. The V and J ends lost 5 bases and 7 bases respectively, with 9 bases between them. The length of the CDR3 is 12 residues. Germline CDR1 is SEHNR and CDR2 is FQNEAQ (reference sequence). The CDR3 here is CASSPLRNEQFF. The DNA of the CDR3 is TGTGCCAGCAGCCCTCTTCGAAATGAGCAGTTCTTC.

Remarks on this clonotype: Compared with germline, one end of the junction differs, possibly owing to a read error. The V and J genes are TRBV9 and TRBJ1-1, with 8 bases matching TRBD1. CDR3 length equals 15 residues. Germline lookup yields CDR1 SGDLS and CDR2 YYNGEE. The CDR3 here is CVSSVSGGKGTEAFF. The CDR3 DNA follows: TGTGTCAGCAGCGTTTCAGGGGGCAAGGGCACTGAAGCTTTCTTT.

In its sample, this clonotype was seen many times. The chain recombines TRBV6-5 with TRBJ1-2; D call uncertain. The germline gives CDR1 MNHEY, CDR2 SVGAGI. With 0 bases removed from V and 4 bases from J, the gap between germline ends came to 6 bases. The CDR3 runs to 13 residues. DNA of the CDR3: TGTGCCAGCAGTTACTCGATCGGCTATGGCTACACCTTC. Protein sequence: CASSYSIGYGYTF.

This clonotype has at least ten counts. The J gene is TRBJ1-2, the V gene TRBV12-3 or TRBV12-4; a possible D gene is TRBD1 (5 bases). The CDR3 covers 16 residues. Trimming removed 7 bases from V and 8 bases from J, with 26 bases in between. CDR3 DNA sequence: TGTGCCAGCACCAATCCATTATCGGAGGGGTTTTCCGGCTACACCTTC. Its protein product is CASTNPLSEGFSGYTF.

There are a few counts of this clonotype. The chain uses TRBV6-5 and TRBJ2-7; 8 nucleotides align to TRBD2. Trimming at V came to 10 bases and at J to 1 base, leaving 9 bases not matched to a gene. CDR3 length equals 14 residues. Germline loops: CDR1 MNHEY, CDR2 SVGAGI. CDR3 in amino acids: CATTQAGGSYEQYF. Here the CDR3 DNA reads TGTGCCACCACGCAGGCGGGGGGTTCCTACGAGCAGTACTTC.

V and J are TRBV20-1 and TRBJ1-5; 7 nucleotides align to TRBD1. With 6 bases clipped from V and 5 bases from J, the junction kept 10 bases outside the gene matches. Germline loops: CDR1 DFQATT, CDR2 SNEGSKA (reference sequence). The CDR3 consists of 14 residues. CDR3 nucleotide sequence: TGCAGTGCCGGAGTGGAGGGGGCCCATCAGCCCCAGCATTTT. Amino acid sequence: CSAGVEGAHQPQHF.

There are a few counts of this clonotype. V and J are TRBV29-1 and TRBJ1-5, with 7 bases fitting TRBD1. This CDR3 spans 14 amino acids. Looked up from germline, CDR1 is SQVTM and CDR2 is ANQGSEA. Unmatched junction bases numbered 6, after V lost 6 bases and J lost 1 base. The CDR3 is CSVATQGSNQPQHF. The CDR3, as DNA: TGCAGCGTAGCCACACAGGGGAGCAATCAGCCCCAGCATTTT.

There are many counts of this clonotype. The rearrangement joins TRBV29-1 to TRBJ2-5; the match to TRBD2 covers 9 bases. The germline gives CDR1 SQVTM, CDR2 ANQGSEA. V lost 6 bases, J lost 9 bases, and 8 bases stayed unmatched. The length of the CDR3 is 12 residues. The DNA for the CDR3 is TGCAGCGTCTTAGCGGGGGCGGCGGCCCAGTACTTC. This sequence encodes CSVLAGAAAQYF.

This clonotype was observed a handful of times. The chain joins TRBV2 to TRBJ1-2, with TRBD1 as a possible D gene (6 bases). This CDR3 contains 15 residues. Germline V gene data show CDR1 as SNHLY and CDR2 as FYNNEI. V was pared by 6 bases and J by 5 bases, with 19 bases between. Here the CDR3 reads CASSPFQGLGYGYTF. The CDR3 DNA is TGTGCCAGCAGCCCTTTTCAGGGGCTGGGGTATGGCTACACCTTC.

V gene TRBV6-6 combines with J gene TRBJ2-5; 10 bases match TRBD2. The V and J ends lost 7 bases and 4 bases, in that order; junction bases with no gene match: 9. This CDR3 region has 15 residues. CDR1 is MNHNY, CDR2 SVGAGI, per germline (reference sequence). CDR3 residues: CASKAGGARRETQYF. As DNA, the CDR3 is TGTGCCAGCAAAGCGGGGGGGGCTAGGCGAGAGACCCAGTACTTC.

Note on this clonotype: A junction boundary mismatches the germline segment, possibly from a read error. The DNA of the CDR3 is TGTGCCAGCAGTCTAGCAACTAATGAAAAACTGTTTTTT. It is translated as CASSLATNEKLFF. The chain uses TRBV12-3 or TRBV12-4 and TRBJ1-4; D is uncertain. The CDR3 is 13 residues long.